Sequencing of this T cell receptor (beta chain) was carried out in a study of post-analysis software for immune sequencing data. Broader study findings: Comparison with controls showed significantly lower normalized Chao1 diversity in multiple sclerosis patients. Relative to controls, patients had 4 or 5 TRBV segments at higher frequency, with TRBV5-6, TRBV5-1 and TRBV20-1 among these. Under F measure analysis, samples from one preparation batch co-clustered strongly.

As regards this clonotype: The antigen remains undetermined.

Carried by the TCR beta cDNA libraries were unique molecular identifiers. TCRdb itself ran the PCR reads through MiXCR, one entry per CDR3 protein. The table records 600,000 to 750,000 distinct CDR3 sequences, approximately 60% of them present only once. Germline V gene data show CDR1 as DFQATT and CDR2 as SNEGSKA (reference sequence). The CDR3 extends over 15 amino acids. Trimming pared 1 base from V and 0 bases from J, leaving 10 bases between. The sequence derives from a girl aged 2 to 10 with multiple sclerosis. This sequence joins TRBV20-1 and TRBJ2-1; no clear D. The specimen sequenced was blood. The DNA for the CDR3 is TGCAGTGCTAGAGCTGGCCAAAGCTCCTACAATGAGCAGTTCTTC. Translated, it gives CSARAGQSSYNEQFF.